Listed below are T cell receptor beta chains from one sample, sequenced in a study of blood T cell repertoires in COVID-19. Using immunoSEQ multiplex PCR, the repertoire was profiled, and TCRdb retains in-frame clones only, with some absent. The data contain 220,000 or so clones, roughly 86% of them singletons. What was sequenced was PBMCs or T cells enriched from blood (not recorded which). The receptors were sampled from a woman between 45 and 60 years old who had recovered from COVID-19. CDR3s include the opening cysteine and the closing phenylalanine or tryptophan. D genes are given only for firm matches. Clone size appears in some rows only: once, few, many, or a class for an expanded clone.

TRBV20-1,-,-,TRBJ1-1,TGCAGTGCTAGCGCAGGTGAAGCTTTCTTT,CSASAGEAFF
TRBV28,-,-,TRBJ1-1,TGTGCCAGCCTCACAGGGTACACTGAAGCTTTCTTT,CASLTGYTEAFF
TRBV29-1,TRBD1,few,TRBJ2-5,TGCAGCGTTAAAAGACAGGGGCCAGGTCCCCAGTACTTC,CSVKRQGPGPQYF
TRBV6-6,TRBD2,-,TRBJ2-5,TGTGCCAGCAGTTCGACTAGCGGGGCAGAGACCCAGTACTTC,CASSSTSGAETQYF
TRBV5-5,-,-,TRBJ2-2,TGTGCCAGCAGCTTCACAGGGACCGGGGAGCTGTTTTTT,CASSFTGTGELFF
TRBV10-3,TRBD1,-,TRBJ2-3,TGTGCCACTGGACCGGGACAGAGCACAGATACGCAGTATTTT,CATGPGQSTDTQYF
TRBV30,-,-,TRBJ1-6,TGTGCCTGGAGTGTAATCCAGGCTTATAATTCACCCCTCCACTTT,CAWSVIQAYNSPLHF
TRBV11-2,-,once,TRBJ2-7,TGTGCCAGCAGCGCAGGGCCCGCCGAGCAGTACTTC,CASSAGPAEQYF
TRBV10-2,-,-,TRBJ2-4,TGCGCCAGCAGGGCGGCGGTAGCCAAAAACATTCAGTACTTC,CASRAAVAKNIQYF
TRBV4-3,-,-,TRBJ2-1,TGCGCCAGCAGCCAAGGGCGGAGCTCCTACAATGAGCAGTTCTTC,CASSQGRSSYNEQFF
TRBV21-1,-,-,TRBJ2-7,TGTGCCAGCAGCAAATCCGGGACAGGTCCTCACGAGCAGTACTTC,CASSKSGTGPHEQYF
TRBV4-2,-,-,TRBJ2-7,TGTGCCAGCAGCCAAGATTTTGGGGAAGCGGTCCCCGAGCAGTACTTC,CASSQDFGEAVPEQYF
TRBV19,-,few,TRBJ1-4,TGTGCCAGTAGTTTTCCGGGGGCTAATGAAAAACTGTTTTTT,CASSFPGANEKLFF
TRBV18,-,once,TRBJ1-2,TGTGCCAGCTCACCAGGGTCAGGTGCTAACTATGGCTACACCTTC,CASSPGSGANYGYTF
TRBV28,-,many,TRBJ1-6,TGTGCCAGCAGTTTATTCGACGGCGGTAGCTCCTATAATTCACCCCTCCACTTT,CASSLFDGGSSYNSPLHF
TRBV9,TRBD2,-,TRBJ2-1,TGTGCCAGCAGCCCGTCCTATACGGGACTAACCCGCAATGAGCAGTTCTTC,CASSPSYTGLTRNEQFF
TRBV4-1,TRBD2,-,TRBJ2-3,TGCGCCAGCAGCCAGGTTTGGACTAGCGGAAACACAGATACGCAGTATTTT,CASSQVWTSGNTDTQYF
TRBV30,TRBD1,-,TRBJ2-7,TGTGCCTGGGTCAGGGGGAAGGGCTACGAGCAGTACTTC,CAWVRGKGYEQYF
TRBV4-3,-,-,TRBJ1-5,TGCGCCAGCAGCCAAGATTTTTCCCCCACAGGGTTAGGCCAGCCCCAGCATTTT,CASSQDFSPTGLGQPQHF
TRBV5-6,TRBD2,-,TRBJ2-1,TGTGCCAGCAGCTTGCCCCTAGCGGGGGGCCTAGATGAGCAGTTCTTC,CASSLPLAGGLDEQFF
TRBV24-1,-,-,TRBJ1-5,TGTGCCACCAGTGATTCGCAGTATCAGCCCCAGCATTTT,CATSDSQYQPQHF
TRBV30,TRBD1,-,TRBJ2-1,TGTGCCGGACGGACAGGGGGTAGCTCCTACAATGAGCAGTTCTTC,CAGRTGGSSYNEQFF
TRBV9,-,-,TRBJ2-2,TGTGCCAGCAGCGTAGACGGGGCGAACACCGGGGAGCTGTTTTTT,CASSVDGANTGELFF
TRBV20-1,-,few,TRBJ1-4,TGCAGTGCTAGTGCCCAGGGTAGTGAAAAACTGTTTTTT,CSASAQGSEKLFF
TRBV29-1,-,-,TRBJ1-5,TGCAGCGTTGGGGACACTAGCAATCAGCCCCAGCATTTT,CSVGDTSNQPQHF
TRBV4-3,TRBD2,-,TRBJ2-1,TGCGCCAGCAGCCAAGCCGGACTAGCGGGGGGGCTCCGAAACGAGCAGTTCTTC,CASSQAGLAGGLRNEQFF
TRBV19,TRBD1,-,TRBJ1-6,TGTGCCAGTAGTATTCAGGGGGGAGGTTCACCCCTCCACTTT,CASSIQGGGSPLHF
TRBV2,-,few,TRBJ1-2,TGTGCCAGCACGCCGCCCGTACAGGGTTTATCCTACACCTTC,CASTPPVQGLSYTF
TRBV3-1/TRBV3-2,TRBD1,-,TRBJ2-3,TGTGCCAGCAGCCGGCGGGACAGGGGGCGCCTAGATACGCAGTATTTT,CASSRRDRGRLDTQYF
TRBV7-3,TRBD2,-,TRBJ2-3,TGTGCCAGCAGCTTGGGTCTAGCGGGAGGAACGAATACGCAGTATTTT,CASSLGLAGGTNTQYF
TRBV21-1,-,-,TRBJ1-5,TGTGCCAGCAGCAAAAGGCAAGGGGGCGGCAATCAGCCCCAGCATTTT,CASSKRQGGGNQPQHF
TRBV3-1/TRBV3-2,TRBD1,-,TRBJ2-5,TGTGCCAGCAGCCGAGGGGACAGGTACCAAGAGACCCAGTACTTC,CASSRGDRYQETQYF
TRBV7-6,TRBD2,-,TRBJ2-7,TGTGCCAGCAGCTTAAATAGCGGGAGCGTACACGAGCAGTACTTC,CASSLNSGSVHEQYF
TRBV19,TRBD2,-,TRBJ2-1,TGTGCCAGTAGTATTAGCGGGAGGACCAATGAGCAGTTCTTC,CASSISGRTNEQFF
TRBV27,TRBD1,once,TRBJ1-2,TGTGCCAGCAGCCAAGGGACAGGGGACCCCTACGTTGGCTACACCTTC,CASSQGTGDPYVGYTF
TRBV28,-,-,TRBJ1-1,TGTGCCAGCAGTTTATGGTGGGGGGAGAACACTGAAGCTTTCTTT,CASSLWWGENTEAFF
TRBV9,-,-,TRBJ2-1,TGTGCCAGCAGCGTACAAGGGGGAAGCTCCTACAATGAGCAGTTCTTC,CASSVQGGSSYNEQFF
TRBV5-1,-,-,TRBJ2-1,TGCGCCAGCAGCTTCAAGCGGAGCTCCTACAATGAGCAGTTCTTC,CASSFKRSSYNEQFF
TRBV5-1,TRBD2,-,TRBJ2-5,TGCGCCAGCAGCTTGGAGGCTAGCGGGAACCAAGAGACCCAGTACTTC,CASSLEASGNQETQYF
TRBV2,-,once,TRBJ2-7,TGTGCCAGAGGGAGCTCCTACGAGCAGTACTTC,CARGSSYEQYF
TRBV18,-,-,TRBJ2-7,TGTGCCAGCTCATTACCGGGACTTTTGACCTACGAGCAGTACTTC,CASSLPGLLTYEQYF
TRBV11-3,-,-,TRBJ2-1,TGTGCCAGCAGCTTCAGGTTCAATGAGCAGTTCTTC,CASSFRFNEQFF
TRBV19,-,few,TRBJ1-5,TGTGCCACCTCCCGGGGGGGGTCCGGTCAGCCCCAGCATTTT,CATSRGGSGQPQHF
TRBV9,TRBD1,-,TRBJ2-1,TGTGCCAGCAGCCTCGGACAGGGGACTGAGCAGTTCTTC,CASSLGQGTEQFF
TRBV30,TRBD1,-,TRBJ2-7,TGTGCCTGCGACAGGGGACTCTCCGAGCAGTACTTC,CACDRGLSEQYF
TRBV9,-,-,TRBJ1-5,TGTGCCAGCAGCGTACGTCGGGGAGGCAATCAGCCCCAGCATTTT,CASSVRRGGNQPQHF
TRBV30,-,-,TRBJ1-2,TGTGCCTGGAGTGTTGGAGGGGCCTATGGCTACACCTTC,CAWSVGGAYGYTF
TRBV9,-,-,TRBJ1-2,TGTGCCAGCAGCGTAATGGCAGAAACTATAGCCTACACCTTC,CASSVMAETIAYTF
TRBV5-1,TRBD1,-,TRBJ1-2,TGCGCCAGCAGCGAAGGACACGGGACAGACTATGGCTACACCTTC,CASSEGHGTDYGYTF
TRBV27,TRBD1,-,TRBJ2-7,TGTGCCAGCAGTTTTGGGACAGGGGATCTCAACGAGCAGTACTTC,CASSFGTGDLNEQYF
TRBV5-6,TRBD1,-,TRBJ1-2,TGTGCCAGCAGCTTAGGGACAGGGTTTGGCTACACCTTC,CASSLGTGFGYTF
TRBV6-4,TRBD2,few,TRBJ2-5,TGTGCCAGCAGTGAACTAGCGGGGGGAAAGACCCAGTACTTC,CASSELAGGKTQYF
TRBV5-5,-,-,TRBJ1-4,TGTGCCAGCAGCTTTCAGCCCAGCGCAACTAATGAAAAACTGTTTTTT,CASSFQPSATNEKLFF
TRBV7-9,TRBD1,-,TRBJ1-2,TGTGCCAGCAGCTTAGAGGGACAGTTTTCTCGCTATGGCTACACCTTC,CASSLEGQFSRYGYTF
TRBV25-1,-,-,TRBJ2-5,TGTGCCAGCAGTGCACGGCTACAGAAAGAGACCCAGTACTTC,CASSARLQKETQYF
TRBV7-9,TRBD1,-,TRBJ1-6,TGTGCCAGCAGCCCGCCTTCGACAGGGTCGGCGAATTCACCCCTCCACTTT,CASSPPSTGSANSPLHF
TRBV7-9,-,-,TRBJ1-6,TGTGCCAGCAGCTTAGTCTGGCAGGGAGGGAATTCACCCCTCCACTTT,CASSLVWQGGNSPLHF
TRBV9,-,-,TRBJ1-2,TGTGCCAGCAGCGTAAGTCACGCGTATGGCTACACCTTC,CASSVSHAYGYTF
TRBV28,TRBD2,-,TRBJ2-3,TGTGCCAGCAGTTTAGCAGCGGGGAGATCCACAGATACGCAGTATTTT,CASSLAAGRSTDTQYF
TRBV2,-,-,TRBJ1-5,TGTGCCAGCAGTTTTAGACAGCTAAACAATCAGCCCCAGCATTTT,CASSFRQLNNQPQHF